The rows below give T cell receptor beta chains drawn from one sample of a study of cytomegalovirus exposure and HLA in healthy donors. Only in-frame clones appear in the TCRdb table, and some are missing; sequencing was by immunoSEQ multiplex PCR. The sample lists around 94,000 clones; roughly 84% were seen once. Sequenced input: PBMCs. The receptors originated from a man aged 18 to 30 in good health and CMV-seronegative. Each CDR3 is given with its conserved first and last residue.

v_gene: TRBV7-6
CDR3aa: CASSPVSGGYTF

v_gene: TRBV6-1
CDR3aa: CASSEYSDSYQETQYF

v_gene: TRBV5-6
CDR3aa: CASSLAFAGSGAEQFF

v_gene: TRBV27
CDR3aa: CASRDRGHRNYGYTF

v_gene: TRBV27
CDR3aa: CASSFMDAGTEAFF

v_gene: TRBV6-5
CDR3aa: CASSYRGEAGYTF

v_gene: TRBV5-1
CDR3aa: CASRGQSQYSGANVLTF

v_gene: TRBV6-6
CDR3aa: CASQGSQETQYF

v_gene: TRBV6-1
CDR3aa: CASRRIAGTKETQYF

v_gene: TRBV9
CDR3aa: CASTPSGSTGELFF

v_gene: TRBV4-3
CDR3aa: CASSQRRAGGYTF

v_gene: TRBV6-6
CDR3aa: CASSYSRTGSYNEQFF

v_gene: TRBV7-9
CDR3aa: CASSLPLGQGVPYEQYF

v_gene: TRBV19
CDR3aa: CASSISGGVNTEAFF

v_gene: TRBV5-1
CDR3aa: CASSLETLNTEAFF

v_gene: TRBV6-1
CDR3aa: CASSEDRGSNQPQHF

v_gene: TRBV6-5
CDR3aa: CASSYSVRGEQYF

v_gene: TRBV7-2
CDR3aa: CASSFDRANEQYF

v_gene: TRBV28
CDR3aa: CASLGDYGYTF

v_gene: TRBV19
CDR3aa: CASSRTGGSLYGYTF

v_gene: TRBV9
CDR3aa: CASSPGGEQYF

v_gene: TRBV5-1
CDR3aa: CASSGGLAGGPRRGEQFF

v_gene: TRBV10-3
CDR3aa: CAISWTGGTDTQYF

v_gene: TRBV7-9
CDR3aa: CASSLAARGETQYF

v_gene: TRBV30
CDR3aa: CAWGVEAGEQFF

v_gene: TRBV30
CDR3aa: CAWSYQGGVQYF

v_gene: TRBV28
CDR3aa: CASSFRGQGDSPLHF

v_gene: TRBV5-8
CDR3aa: CASSLWGNRGNNEQFF

v_gene: TRBV6-4
CDR3aa: CASSDSGEGYNEQFF

v_gene: TRBV19
CDR3aa: CASSRAGYEQYF

v_gene: TRBV6-6
CDR3aa: CASRSGTGNGYTF

v_gene: TRBV10-3
CDR3aa: CAIRGTGDNEQFF

v_gene: TRBV25-1
CDR3aa: CASRLTDTQYF

v_gene: TRBV18
CDR3aa: CASSLILAPSYNEQFF

v_gene: TRBV6-5
CDR3aa: CASSLGVHEQYF

v_gene: TRBV2
CDR3aa: CASSGGHTGTSGIYEQYF

v_gene: TRBV28
CDR3aa: CASSFGDEAGSQYKYF

v_gene: TRBV28
CDR3aa: CASGQGTDLFNSPLHF

v_gene: TRBV1
CDR3aa: CTSSPPGGRAQAQYF

v_gene: TRBV28
CDR3aa: CASIAGTGARKLFF

v_gene: TRBV7-2
CDR3aa: CASSPKSTGTRANTQYF

v_gene: TRBV2
CDR3aa: CASSLTSGGLDTQYF

v_gene: TRBV7-8
CDR3aa: CASSGPDRAVDEKLFF

v_gene: TRBV5-6
CDR3aa: CASSLGSGAYNEQFF

v_gene: TRBV4-1
CDR3aa: CASSQGAASGAYEQYF

v_gene: TRBV7-9
CDR3aa: CASSLRGNTEAFF

v_gene: TRBV6-6
CDR3aa: CASSYLEGGGAEAFF

v_gene: TRBV25-1
CDR3aa: CASSGRGNSPLHF

v_gene: TRBV5-1
CDR3aa: CASSSGLAANTQYF

v_gene: TRBV5-4
CDR3aa: CASSFRQGYTDTQYF

v_gene: TRBV15
CDR3aa: CATSRDLPGGTSGRLANEQFF

v_gene: TRBV11-3
CDR3aa: CASSPGQSRRDTDTQYF